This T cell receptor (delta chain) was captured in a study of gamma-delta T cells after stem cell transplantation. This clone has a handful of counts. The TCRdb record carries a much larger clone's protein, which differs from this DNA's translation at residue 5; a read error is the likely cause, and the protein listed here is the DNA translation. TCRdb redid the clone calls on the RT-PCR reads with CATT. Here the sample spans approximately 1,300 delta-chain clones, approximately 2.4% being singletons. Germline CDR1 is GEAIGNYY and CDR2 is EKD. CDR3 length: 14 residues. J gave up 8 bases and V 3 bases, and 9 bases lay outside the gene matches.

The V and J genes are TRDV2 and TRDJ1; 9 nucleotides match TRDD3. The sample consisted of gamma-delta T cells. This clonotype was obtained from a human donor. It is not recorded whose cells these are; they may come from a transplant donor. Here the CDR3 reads CACDLVLGDSKLIF. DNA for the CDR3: TGTGCCTGTGACCTCGTACTGGGGGACTCGAAACTCATCTTT.